The T cell receptor (beta chain) described here comes from a study of T cell responses to AZD1222 COVID-19 vaccine. The CDR3 sequence is 14 residues long. Per the germline V gene, CDR1 is SGHTA and CDR2 is FQGNSA. The ends lost 3 bases at V and 5 bases at J; junction bases unmatched: 5. To note about this clone: The antigen is not known.

Assay used: immunoSEQ multiplex PCR; TCRdb lists only in-frame clones, some missing. Here the sample spans some 71,000 clones, about 83% being singletons. Study conclusions and caveats: It should be noted that donors were predominantly white British and more often female, and clonal diversity was possibly underestimated.

J is TRBJ1-2 and V is TRBV7-2, with 8 bases fitting TRBD1. The source was peripheral blood, collected on day 0 of AZD1222 vaccination. The TCR was taken from an adult in good health. The CDR3 here is CASSFRDRPYGYTF. The CDR3 bases are TGTGCCAGCAGCTTCCGGGACAGGCCGTATGGCTACACCTTC.